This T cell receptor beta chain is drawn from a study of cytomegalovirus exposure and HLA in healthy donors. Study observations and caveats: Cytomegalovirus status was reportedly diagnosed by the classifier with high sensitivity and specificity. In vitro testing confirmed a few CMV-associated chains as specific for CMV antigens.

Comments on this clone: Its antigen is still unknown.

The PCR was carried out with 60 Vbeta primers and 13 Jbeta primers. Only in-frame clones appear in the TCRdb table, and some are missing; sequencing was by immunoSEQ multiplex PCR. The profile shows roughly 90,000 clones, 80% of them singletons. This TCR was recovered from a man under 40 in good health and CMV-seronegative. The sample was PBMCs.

The CDR3, as DNA: TGTGCCAGCAGCCCTTACAGGAATGAAAAACTGTTTTTT. Amino acids: CASSPYRNEKLFF. The chain couples TRBV14 to TRBJ1-4; tentative D call: TRBD1 (5 bases). CDR1 and CDR2 from the germline V gene are SGHDN and FVKESK. CDR3 length: 13 residues. V gave up 4 bases and J gave up 5 bases, with 8 bases separating them.